This T cell receptor (beta chain) was identified during a study of identical twins. Template switching added a universal primer binding site, and final cDNA carried unique molecular identifiers. MiXCR, applied by TCRdb to the 5' RACE reads, yields one record per CDR3 protein. The sample contains about 690,000 distinct CDR3 sequences, roughly 6% of which appear only once. The germline V gene has CDR1 DFQATT and CDR2 SNEGSKA (reference sequence). Trimming took 0 bases from V and 2 from J, leaving 12 bases between them. The CDR3 totals 15 residues. This clonotype was seen at least ten times. The antigen remains undetermined. Study-wide results and limits: Twins shared beta out-of-frame sequences in excess, but this excess was weaker. Conclusions came from cross-sectional statistical analysis, not from following the same donors.

Specimen: naive T cells sorted from blood. The rearrangement joins TRBV20-1 to TRBJ2-3; TRBD2 might be the D (5 bases). This clonotype was sampled from a man between 18 and 29 years old in good health. The CDR3 spells CSARDRFRDTDTQYF. The CDR3 bases are TGCAGTGCTAGAGATCGGTTCCGGGACACAGATACGCAGTATTTT.